Listed below are T cell receptor beta chains from one sample, sequenced in a study of metastatic and nonmetastatic thyroid tumors. TCRdb reprocessed the PCR reads via MiXCR. The table lists approximately 50,000 clones, 20% to 25% of them singletons. The sequenced sample was blood. The source of these receptors is a female donor with papillary thyroid cancer or a benign thyroid nodule (not recorded which). Some clones in this sample may be carry-over from other donors' samples. CDR3s include the opening cysteine and the closing phenylalanine or tryptophan.

v_gene | CDR3aa
TRBV19 | CASNGELVYGEQLF
TRBV27 | CASSTMGNQPQHF
TRBV20-1 | CSAAETSGYERYF
TRBV20-1 | CSAGKGRGPYNEQFF
TRBV20-1 | CSARAESRWTDTQYF
TRBV7-9 | CASSRPGPYGYTF
TRBV2 | CAVRVVGTGGFNTEAFF
TRBV19 | CASSRGEGEQYF
TRBV24-1 | CATSDRTGAAPLHF
TRBV6-4 | CASSAWEADTQYF
TRBV20-1 | CSARVGSFSGANVLTF
TRBV3-1 | CASSRQPGLAEDSYEQYF
TRBV6-5 | CASSYRGSYNEQFF
TRBV24-1 | CATSGSARSGDTQYF
TRBV29-1 | CSVERDSYKEQCF
TRBV19 | CASIFHRDRDYEQYF
TRBV4-2 | CASSQAGEIREQYF
TRBV6-1 | CASIPLESYSNQPQHF